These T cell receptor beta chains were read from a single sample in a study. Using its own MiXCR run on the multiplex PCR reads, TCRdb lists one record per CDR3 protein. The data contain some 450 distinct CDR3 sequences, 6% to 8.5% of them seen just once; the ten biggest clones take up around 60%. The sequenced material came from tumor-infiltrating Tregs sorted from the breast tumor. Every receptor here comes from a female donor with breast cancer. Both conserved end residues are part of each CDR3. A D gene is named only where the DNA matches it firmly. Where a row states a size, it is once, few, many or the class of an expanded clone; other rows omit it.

CASSPLDRGGYGYTF	TGTGCCAGCAGTCCATTGGACAGGGGTGGTTACGGCTACACCTTC	TRBD1	TRBV12-3/TRBV12-4	TRBJ1-2	large
CASSSTGTDYGYTF	TGTGCCAGCAGTTCGACCGGGACAGACTATGGCTACACCTTC	TRBD1	TRBV12-3/TRBV12-4	TRBJ1-2	large
CASRPTQGQNTF	TGTGCCAGCAGACCCACGCAGGGGCAGAACACCTTC	NA	TRBV12-3/TRBV12-4	TRBJ1-2	medium-sized
CASTIQGRGYTF	TGTGCCAGCACGATCCAGGGTCGGGGCTACACCTTC	NA	TRBV12-3/TRBV12-4	TRBJ1-2	large
CASSKDRVASGYTF	TGTGCCAGCAGTAAGGACAGGGTCGCTAGTGGCTACACCTTC	TRBD1	TRBV12-3/TRBV12-4	TRBJ1-2	many
CASGDRNYGYTF	TGTGCTAGTGGTGACAGGAACTATGGCTACACCTTC	NA	TRBV12-5	TRBJ1-2	medium-sized
CASSLVGQRNYGYTF	TGTGCCAGCAGTTTAGTGGGACAGCGAAACTATGGCTACACCTTC	TRBD1	TRBV12-3/TRBV12-4	TRBJ1-2	medium-sized
CASRDTGLVYGYTF	TGTGCCAGCAGGGATACGGGACTGGTATATGGCTACACCTTC	NA	TRBV12-3/TRBV12-4	TRBJ1-2	medium-sized
CASGQDLNRGYTF	TGTGCTAGTGGCCAGGACCTAAACCGGGGCTACACCTTC	NA	TRBV12-5	TRBJ1-2	large
CASRPLTGDWVYTF	TGTGCCAGCAGGCCGCTTACAGGGGATTGGGTCTACACCTTC	TRBD1	TRBV12-3/TRBV12-4	TRBJ1-2	NA
CASSTKLGTALYGYTF	TGTGCCAGCAGCACTAAGTTGGGGACAGCCTTATATGGCTACACCTTC	TRBD1	TRBV12-3/TRBV12-4	TRBJ1-2	NA
CASSWEGYGYTF	TGTGCCAGCAGTTGGGAGGGATATGGCTACACCTTC	NA	TRBV12-3/TRBV12-4	TRBJ1-2	medium-sized
CASSPGTGVIDYGYTF	TGTGCCAGCAGTCCCGGGACAGGGGTTATTGACTATGGCTACACCTTC	TRBD1	TRBV12-3/TRBV12-4	TRBJ1-2	large
CASSPGQGYVGYTF	TGTGCCAGCAGTCCGGGACAGGGGTACGTTGGCTACACCTTC	TRBD1	TRBV12-3/TRBV12-4	TRBJ1-2	medium-sized
CASLQGIRIYGYTF	TGTGCCAGCCTTCAGGGAATTAGAATATATGGCTACACCTTC	NA	TRBV12-3/TRBV12-4	TRBJ1-2	many
CASSPRDSYGYTF	TGTGCCAGCAGTCCGCGGGACAGCTATGGCTACACCTTC	TRBD1	TRBV12-3/TRBV12-4	TRBJ1-2	many
CASSFGEVYGYTF	TGTGCCAGCAGTTTTGGGGAGGTCTATGGCTACACCTTC	NA	TRBV12-3/TRBV12-4	TRBJ1-2	medium-sized
CASSLADSYGYTF	TGTGCCAGCAGTTTAGCGGACAGCTATGGCTACACCTTC	NA	TRBV12-3/TRBV12-4	TRBJ1-2	medium-sized
CASSPKPGTGGGYTF	TGTGCCAGCAGCCCAAAACCCGGGACAGGAGGTGGCTACACCTTC	TRBD1	TRBV12-3/TRBV12-4	TRBJ1-2	medium-sized
CASSAQGYYGYTF	TGTGCCAGCAGTGCACAGGGATACTATGGCTACACCTTC	NA	TRBV12-3/TRBV12-4	TRBJ1-2	medium-sized
CASSFAHGYGYTF	TGTGCCAGCAGTTTCGCCCATGGCTATGGCTACACCTTC	NA	TRBV12-3/TRBV12-4	TRBJ1-2	medium-sized
CASSLVAANYGYTF	TGTGCCAGCAGTTTAGTAGCAGCTAACTATGGCTACACCTTC	NA	TRBV12-3/TRBV12-4	TRBJ1-2	medium-sized
CASSLGWGLFYGYTF	TGTGCCAGCAGTTTAGGGTGGGGCCTGTTCTATGGCTACACCTTC	NA	TRBV12-3/TRBV12-4	TRBJ1-2	medium-sized
CASTARNYGYTF	TGTGCCAGCACCGCGCGGAACTATGGCTACACCTTC	NA	TRBV12-3/TRBV12-4	TRBJ1-2	large
CASSLAAYGYTF	TGTGCCAGCAGTTTAGCAGCCTATGGCTACACCTTC	NA	TRBV12-3/TRBV12-4	TRBJ1-2	medium-sized
CASSRQDNYGYTF	TGTGCCAGCAGTCGACAGGACAACTATGGCTACACCTTC	NA	TRBV12-3/TRBV12-4	TRBJ1-2	large
CASSPGQGLSNYGYTF	TGTGCCAGCAGCCCGGGACAGGGGCTCTCTAACTATGGCTACACCTTC	TRBD1	TRBV12-3/TRBV12-4	TRBJ1-2	hyperexpanded
CASRLGQLRGGYTF	TGTGCCAGCAGGCTTGGACAGCTCAGGGGTGGCTACACCTTC	NA	TRBV12-3/TRBV12-4	TRBJ1-2	large
CASTGSSLGYGYTF	TGTGCCAGCACGGGTTCCAGTTTGGGCTATGGCTACACCTTC	NA	TRBV12-3/TRBV12-4	TRBJ1-2	many
CASSLGGQGVDGYTF	TGTGCCAGCAGTTTAGGCGGACAGGGAGTCGATGGCTACACCTTC	TRBD1	TRBV12-3/TRBV12-4	TRBJ1-2	large
CATMEWSGTAYGYTF	TGTGCCACCATGGAATGGTCCGGGACAGCCTATGGCTACACCTTC	TRBD1	TRBV12-3/TRBV12-4	TRBJ1-2	medium-sized
CASSPGYGYTF	TGTGCCAGCAGCCCCGGGTATGGCTACACCTTC	NA	TRBV12-3/TRBV12-4	TRBJ1-2	large
CASTSRSRVWALVYTF	TGTGCCAGCACGTCCCGATCGAGGGTATGGGCTCTCGTCTACACCTTC	NA	TRBV12-3/TRBV12-4	TRBJ1-2	medium-sized
CASSATGTQSAGYTF	TGTGCCAGCAGTGCCACCGGGACCCAGTCGGCCGGCTACACCTTC	NA	TRBV12-3/TRBV12-4	TRBJ1-2	medium-sized
CASSTRTGEDGYTF	TGTGCCAGCAGTACAAGAACAGGGGAAGATGGCTACACCTTC	TRBD1	TRBV12-3/TRBV12-4	TRBJ1-2	many
CASTRGQGNYGYTF	TGTGCCAGCACCAGGGGACAGGGGAACTATGGCTACACCTTC	TRBD1	TRBV12-3/TRBV12-4	TRBJ1-2	few
CASRTGQGVDGYTF	TGTGCCAGCAGGACCGGACAGGGAGTCGATGGCTACACCTTC	TRBD1	TRBV12-3/TRBV12-4	TRBJ1-2	few
CASSQTEDGYTF	TGTGCCAGCAGCCAGACAGAGGATGGCTACACCTTC	NA	TRBV12-3/TRBV12-4	TRBJ1-2	many
CASSFGQPSGYTF	TGTGCCAGCAGTTTCGGACAGCCGAGCGGCTACACCTTC	NA	TRBV12-3/TRBV12-4	TRBJ1-2	large
CASSLRSGSIGYTF	TGTGCCAGCAGTTTAAGGTCAGGGAGCATTGGCTACACCTTC	NA	TRBV12-3/TRBV12-4	TRBJ1-2	medium-sized
CASSWTGLYGYTF	TGTGCCAGCAGCTGGACAGGCCTCTATGGCTACACCTTC	TRBD1	TRBV12-3/TRBV12-4	TRBJ1-2	hyperexpanded
CASSLAGNGYTF	TGTGCCAGCAGTTTGGCAGGGAATGGCTACACCTTC	NA	TRBV12-3/TRBV12-4	TRBJ1-2	few
CASSPDRAYGYTF	TGTGCCAGCAGCCCGGACAGGGCCTATGGCTACACCTTC	TRBD1	TRBV12-3/TRBV12-4	TRBJ1-2	large
CASTPMTRSYTF	TGTGCCAGCACCCCAATGACCAGGAGCTACACCTTC	NA	TRBV12-3/TRBV12-4	TRBJ1-2	few
CASSPGTGFGYTF	TGTGCCAGCAGTCCCGGGACAGGGTTCGGCTACACCTTC	TRBD1	TRBV12-3/TRBV12-4	TRBJ1-2	NA
CANGDTLYGYTF	TGTGCCAACGGTGACACCCTCTATGGCTACACCTTC	NA	TRBV12-3/TRBV12-4	TRBJ1-2	NA
CASAPLDGDGYTF	TGTGCCAGCGCACCCCTTGATGGTGACGGCTACACCTTC	NA	TRBV12-3/TRBV12-4	TRBJ1-2	many
CASTPAGGDRGFRGYTF	TGTGCCAGCACACCCGCGGGAGGTGACAGAGGGTTTCGTGGCTACACCTTC	NA	TRBV12-3/TRBV12-4	TRBJ1-2	large
CASSPRGADYGYTF	TGTGCCAGCAGTCCTCGAGGGGCGGACTATGGCTACACCTTC	NA	TRBV12-3/TRBV12-4	TRBJ1-2	few